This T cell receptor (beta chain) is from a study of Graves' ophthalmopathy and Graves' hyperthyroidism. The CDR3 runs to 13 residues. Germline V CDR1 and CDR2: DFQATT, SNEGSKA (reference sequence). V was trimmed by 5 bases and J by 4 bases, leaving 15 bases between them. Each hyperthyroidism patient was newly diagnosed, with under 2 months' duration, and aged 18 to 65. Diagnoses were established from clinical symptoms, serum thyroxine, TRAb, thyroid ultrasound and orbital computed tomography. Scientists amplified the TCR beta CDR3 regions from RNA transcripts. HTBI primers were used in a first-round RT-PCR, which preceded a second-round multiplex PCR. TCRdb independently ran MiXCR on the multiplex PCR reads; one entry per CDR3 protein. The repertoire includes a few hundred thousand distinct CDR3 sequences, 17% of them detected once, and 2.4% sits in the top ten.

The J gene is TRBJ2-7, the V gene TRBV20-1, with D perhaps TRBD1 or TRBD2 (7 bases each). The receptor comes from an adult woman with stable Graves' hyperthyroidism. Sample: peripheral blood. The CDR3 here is CSARDSGAYEQYF. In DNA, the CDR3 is TGCAGTGCTCGGGACAGCGGGGCTTACGAGCAGTACTTC.